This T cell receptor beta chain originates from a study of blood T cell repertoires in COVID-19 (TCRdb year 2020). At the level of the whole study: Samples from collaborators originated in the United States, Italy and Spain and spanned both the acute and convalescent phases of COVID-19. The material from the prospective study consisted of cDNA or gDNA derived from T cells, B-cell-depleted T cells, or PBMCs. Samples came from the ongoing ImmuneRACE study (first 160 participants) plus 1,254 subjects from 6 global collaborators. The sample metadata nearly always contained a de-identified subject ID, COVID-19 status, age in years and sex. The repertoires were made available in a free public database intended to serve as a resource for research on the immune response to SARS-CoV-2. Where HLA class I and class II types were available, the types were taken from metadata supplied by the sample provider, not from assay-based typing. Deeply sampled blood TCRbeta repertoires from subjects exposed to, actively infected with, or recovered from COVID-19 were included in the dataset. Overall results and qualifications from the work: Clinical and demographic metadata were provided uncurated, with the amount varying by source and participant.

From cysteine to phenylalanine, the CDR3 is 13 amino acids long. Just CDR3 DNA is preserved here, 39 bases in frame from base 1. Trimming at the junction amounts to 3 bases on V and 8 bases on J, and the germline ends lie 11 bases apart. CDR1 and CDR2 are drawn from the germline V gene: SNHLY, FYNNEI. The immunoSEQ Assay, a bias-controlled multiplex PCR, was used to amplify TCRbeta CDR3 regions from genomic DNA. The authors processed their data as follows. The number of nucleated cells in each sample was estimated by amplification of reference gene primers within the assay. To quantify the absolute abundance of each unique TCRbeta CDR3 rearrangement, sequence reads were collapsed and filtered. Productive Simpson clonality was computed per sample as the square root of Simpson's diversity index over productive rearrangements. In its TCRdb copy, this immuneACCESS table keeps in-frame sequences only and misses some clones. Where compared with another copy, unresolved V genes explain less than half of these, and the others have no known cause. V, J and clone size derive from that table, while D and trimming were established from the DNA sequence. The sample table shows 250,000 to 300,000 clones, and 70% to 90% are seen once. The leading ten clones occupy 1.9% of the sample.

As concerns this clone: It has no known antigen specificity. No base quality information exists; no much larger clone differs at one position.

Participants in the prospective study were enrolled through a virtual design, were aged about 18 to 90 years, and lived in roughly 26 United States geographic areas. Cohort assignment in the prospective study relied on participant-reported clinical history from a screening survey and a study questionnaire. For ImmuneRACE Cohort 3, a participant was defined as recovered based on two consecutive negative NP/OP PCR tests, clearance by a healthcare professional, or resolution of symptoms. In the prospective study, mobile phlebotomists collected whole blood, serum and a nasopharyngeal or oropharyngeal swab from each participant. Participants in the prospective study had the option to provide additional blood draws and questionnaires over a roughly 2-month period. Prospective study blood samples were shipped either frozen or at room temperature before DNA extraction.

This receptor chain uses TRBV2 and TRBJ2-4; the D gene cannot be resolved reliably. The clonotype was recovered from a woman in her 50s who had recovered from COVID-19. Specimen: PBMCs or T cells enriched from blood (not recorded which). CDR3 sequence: CASSETSAYIQYF. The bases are TGTGCCAGCAGTGAGACAAGTGCGTACATTCAGTACTTC.